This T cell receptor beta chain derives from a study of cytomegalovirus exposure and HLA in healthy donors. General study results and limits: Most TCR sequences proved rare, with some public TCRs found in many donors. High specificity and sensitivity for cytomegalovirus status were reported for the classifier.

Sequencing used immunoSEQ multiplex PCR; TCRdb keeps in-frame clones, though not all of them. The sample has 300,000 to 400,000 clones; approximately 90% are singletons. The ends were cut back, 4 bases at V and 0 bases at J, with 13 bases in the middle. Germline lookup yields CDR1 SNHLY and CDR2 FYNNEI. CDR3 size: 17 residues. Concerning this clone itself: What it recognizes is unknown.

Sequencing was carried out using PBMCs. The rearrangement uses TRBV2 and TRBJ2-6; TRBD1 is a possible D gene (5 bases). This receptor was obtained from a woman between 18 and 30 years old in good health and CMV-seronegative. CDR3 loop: CASSGGRVASGANVLTF. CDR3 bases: TGTGCCAGCAGTGGCGGCAGGGTGGCCTCTGGGGCCAACGTCCTGACTTTC.